Each of the 5 T cell receptor beta chains below was sequenced from the same sample in a study of T cell repertoires in cytomegalovirus infection. TCRdb itself ran the reads through MiXCR, one entry per CDR3 protein. The sample holds roughly 310,000 distinct CDR3 sequences; roughly a sixth are singletons and the top ten take about 11%. Sequenced sample: PBMCs. Receptors were obtained from a human donor in good health (CMV status not recorded). Some clones in this sample may be carry-over from other donors' samples.

The chain uses TRBV12-3 or TRBV12-4 and TRBJ1-3; 9 bases agree with TRBD1. The CDR3 is 15 residues long. The V and J ends lost 3 bases and 2 bases, in that order; junction bases with no gene match: 2. CDR3 in DNA: TGTGCCAGCAGTTTTACAGGGGGCCCTGGAAACACCATATATTTT. Translated: CASSFTGGPGNTIYF.

V is TRBV20-1 and J is TRBJ1-6; possibly TRBD1 for D (5 bases). This CDR3 contains 15 residues. Trimming shortened V by 5 bases and J by 9 bases, and 20 bases separated the two germline ends. The germline V gene encodes CDR1 DFQATT and CDR2 SNEGSKA (reference sequence). The CDR3 DNA is TGCAGTGCTCCCCCCCCCAGCGGGACGGGTTCACCCCTCCACTTT. It translates to CSAPPPSGTGSPLHF.

This clonotype was observed many times. The chain joins TRBV12-3 or TRBV12-4 to TRBJ2-7, with TRBD1 matching over 7 bases. This CDR3 is built from 14 residues. Trimming took 5 bases from V and 5 from J; bases not matched to a gene: 9. The chain's CDR3 is CASSLGQAAHEQYF. The DNA of the CDR3 is TGTGCCAGCAGTCTCGGACAGGCTGCCCACGAGCAGTACTTC.

In its sample, this clonotype was seen many times. CDR3 protein: CAIRERGGPDTQYF. In DNA form, the CDR3 reads TGTGCCATCAGGGAGCGGGGGGGCCCAGATACGCAGTATTTT. The chain combines TRBV10-3 with TRBJ2-3, with 10 nucleotides matching TRBD2. V gave up 6 bases and J gave up 4 bases; unmatched junction bases: 4. The CDR3 consists of 14 residues. The V gene's germline CDR1 is ENHRY and CDR2 SYGVKD.

A few counts support this clonotype. The V and J genes are TRBV5-5 and TRBJ2-3, with TRBD1 matching 8 bases. Trimming removed 4 bases from V and 3 bases from J; junction bases left unmatched: 7. CDR3 size: 15 residues. CDR1 and CDR2 (germline): SGHKS, YYEKEE (reference sequence). CDR3 coding DNA: TGTGCCAGCAGCCCACAGGGGGTCGGGACAGATACGCAGTATTTT. Protein: CASSPQGVGTDTQYF.